This T cell receptor beta chain comes out of a study of shared clonotypes between healthy human individuals. General observations from the study: On the whole, naive subsets had larger estimated richness than memory subsets had. Tissues were not sampled, only blood, and their repertoires likely differ.

TCRdb's table, derived via immunoSEQ multiplex PCR, lists solely in-frame clones and lacks some. The sample includes around 2,000,000 clones, about 95% of them seen just once. The germline V gene encodes CDR1 LNHDA and CDR2 SQIVND (reference sequence). With 4 bases removed from V and 3 bases from J, the gap between germline ends came to 10 bases. The CDR3 contains 13 residues. The naive CD8 subset, CD45RO-negative cells positively selected for CCR7, excluded terminally differentiated effector memory CD45RA+ cells. Points on this clone: The antigen is unknown.

Sequenced: naive CD8+ T cells sorted from blood. The rearrangement links TRBV19 to TRBJ2-7, with a weak D call TRBD1 (5 bases). The TCR originated in a man aged 18 to 35 in good health. DNA of the CDR3: TGTGCCAGTAGTACAGGGTCCCACTACGAGCAGTACTTC. Amino acid sequence: CASSTGSHYEQYF.